This TCR beta chain was profiled in a study of control samples from healthy donors and cancer patients. The CDR3 is 15 amino acids. Germline V gives CDR1 SEHNR, CDR2 FQNEAQ (reference sequence). V dropped 5 bases and J dropped 0; count of bases not matched to a gene: 2. This table comes from immunoSEQ multiplex PCR, and its TCRdb copy is limited to in-frame clones, with some not included. Among tens of thousands of clones, roughly 90% were seen once, and the ten largest hold around 1.7%. The sequenced sample consisted of PBMCs. This receptor was taken from a middle-aged man with colorectal cancer. V usage is TRBV7-9 and J usage is TRBJ1-3, with 9 nucleotides matching TRBD1. CDR3 nucleotide sequence: TGTGCCAGCAGCACGGGACAGGGCTCTGGAAACACCATATATTTT. Its protein is CASSTGQGSGNTIYF.